One and the same sample provided the 10 T cell receptor beta chains below, sequenced in a study of blood T cell repertoires in COVID-19. The data were produced by immunoSEQ multiplex PCR, yet TCRdb's version contains in-frame clones alone and is incomplete. The table has around 180,000 clones, about 74% seen once. What was sequenced was peripheral blood. The receptors were sampled from a woman of 80 years or more with acute or convalescent COVID-19.

The rearrangement uses TRBV19 and TRBJ2-2; D may be TRBD2 (5 bases). This CDR3 contains 15 residues. Germline loops: CDR1 LNHDA, CDR2 SQIVND (reference sequence). Deletions cut 4 bases from V and 4 bases from J, with 13 bases between. In nucleotides, the CDR3 is TGTGCCAGTAGTACCGTGGCGGGCACCACCGGGGAGCTGTTTTTT. It yields the protein CASSTVAGTTGELFF.

The genes are TRBV19 and TRBJ2-7; 14 positions agree with TRBD2. CDR1 and CDR2 (germline): LNHDA, SQIVND (reference sequence). The CDR3 runs 16 residues. The V gene end was trimmed by 5 bases and the J gene end by 3 bases; junction bases not matched to a gene: 6. The chain's CDR3 is CASSSGLAGANYEQYF. DNA for the CDR3: TGTGCCAGTAGTTCGGGACTAGCGGGAGCGAACTACGAGCAGTACTTC.

This clone was seen more than once but under ten times. This chain connects TRBV18 to TRBJ2-1, with 8 bases fitting TRBD2. The V segment lost 0 bases and the J segment 4 bases; nucleotides outside the gene matches: 14. The CDR3 runs 19 residues. From germline, CDR1 is KGHSH and CDR2 LQKENI. CDR3 residues: CASSPPNLPPLAAYNEQFF. CDR3 coding DNA: TGTGCCAGCTCACCACCGAATCTCCCCCCACTAGCGGCTTACAATGAGCAGTTCTTC. Using reference TRBV18 and TRBJ2-1 for the parts outside the CDR3, the full variable domain is NAGVMQNPRHLVRRRGQEARLRCSPMKGHSHVYWYRQLPEEGLKFMVYLQKENIIDESGMPKERFSAEFPKEGPSILRIQQVVRGDSAAYFCASSPPNLPPLAAYNEQFFGPGTRLTVL.

This clone showed up just once. The V call is TRBV24-1, the J call TRBJ2-5; 13 positions agree with TRBD2. J lost 4 bases, V lost 7 bases, and 5 bases had no gene match. Germline values: CDR1 KGHDR, CDR2 SFDVKD. The CDR3 runs to 15 residues. CDR3: CATSEGTSGIETQYF. In nucleotides, the CDR3 is TGTGCCACCAGCGAGGGGACTAGCGGGATAGAGACCCAGTACTTC.

The chain combines TRBV20-1 with TRBJ2-1; 9 bases agree with TRBD2. CDR1 DFQATT and CDR2 SNEGSKA come from the germline V gene (reference sequence). The J segment lost 7 bases and the V segment lost 3 bases, leaving 10 bases of the junction unmatched. The CDR3 runs to 15 residues. The CDR3 sequence is CSASRALAGWNEQFF. Written as DNA, the CDR3 is TGCAGTGCTAGTCGGGCCCTAGCGGGATGGAATGAGCAGTTCTTC.

The V gene is TRBV27, the J gene TRBJ2-7; TRBD2 matches 11 bases. Germline lookup yields CDR1 MNHEY and CDR2 SMNVEV (reference sequence). V shed 3 bases, J shed 0 bases, and the junction held 28 bases outside the gene matches. This CDR3 is built from 24 residues. CDR3 sequence reads: CASSFWTYRDGPCISGRASYEQYF. Here the CDR3 DNA reads TGTGCCAGCAGTTTTTGGACATACAGAGATGGCCCGTGCATTAGCGGGAGGGCCTCCTACGAGCAGTACTTC.

This chain uses TRBV30 with TRBJ2-5; no clear D gene. The CDR3 consists of 13 residues. The germline V gene has CDR1 GTSNPN and CDR2 SVGIG (reference sequence). The ends were cut back, 0 bases at V and 0 bases at J, with 5 bases in the middle. CDR3 sequence (DNA): TGTGCCTGGAGTGTACAGTACCAAGAGACCCAGTACTTC. It encodes CAWSVQYQETQYF.

V usage is TRBV29-1 and J usage is TRBJ1-2; D is unclear. Trimming took 5 bases from V and 0 from J, leaving 28 bases between them. The length of the CDR3 is 19 residues. Germline V gene sequence: CDR1 SQVTM, CDR2 ANQGSEA. The CDR3 DNA reads as TGCAGCGTTAGTCCAACGGGGAGAGCCACCCGAATCTCTAACTATGGCTACACCTTC. This translates into CSVSPTGRATRISNYGYTF.

The CDR3, as DNA: TGTGCCAGCAGCTCCCCTAGCGGGAGGCGTTACAATGAGCAGTTCTTC. Protein sequence: CASSSPSGRRYNEQFF. V and J are TRBV11-2 and TRBJ2-1; 11 bases agree with TRBD2. The V and J ends lost 4 bases and 4 bases, in that order; junction bases with no gene match: 6. CDR3 length: 16 amino acids. From germline, CDR1 is SGHAT and CDR2 FQNNGV.

The V and J genes are TRBV10-1 and TRBJ2-5; D possibly corresponds to TRBD1 (5 bases). The CDR3 runs to 14 residues. V was trimmed by 3 bases and J by 2 bases, leaving 10 bases between them. Germline V lookup: CDR1 WNHNN, CDR2 SYGVQD (reference sequence). DNA of the CDR3: TGCGCCAGCAGTGAAGCAGGGCGGCAAGAGACCCAGTACTTC. Its translation: CASSEAGRQETQYF.